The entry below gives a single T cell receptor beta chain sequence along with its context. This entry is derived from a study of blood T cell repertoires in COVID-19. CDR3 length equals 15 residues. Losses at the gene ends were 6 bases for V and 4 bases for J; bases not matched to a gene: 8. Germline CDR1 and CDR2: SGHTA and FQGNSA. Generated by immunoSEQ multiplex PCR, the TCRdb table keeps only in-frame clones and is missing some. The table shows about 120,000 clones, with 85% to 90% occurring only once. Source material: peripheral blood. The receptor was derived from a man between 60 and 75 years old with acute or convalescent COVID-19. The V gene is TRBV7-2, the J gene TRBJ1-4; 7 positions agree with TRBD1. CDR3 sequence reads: CASSPSGGINEKLFF. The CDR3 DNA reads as TGTGCCAGCAGTCCCTCAGGGGGAATTAATGAAAAACTGTTTTTT.